The 14 T cell receptor beta chains below all came from one sample that was sequenced in a study of cytomegalovirus exposure and HLA in healthy donors. The PCR contained 60 Vbeta and 13 Jbeta primers. The assay was immunoSEQ multiplex PCR, and TCRdb's table has in-frame clones only and misses some. Altogether 110,000 to 150,000 clones are present, roughly 68% being singletons, with the ten largest covering approximately 4.3%. Sample: PBMCs. The receptors originated from a man between 60 and 75 years old in good health and CMV-seronegative.

There are a few counts of this clone. The chain is built from TRBV25-1 and TRBJ2-5, with TRBD1 matching over 8 bases. The CDR3 extends over 15 amino acids. Trimming removed 2 bases from V and 5 bases from J; junction bases left unmatched: 7. Per the germline V gene, CDR1 is MGHDK and CDR2 is SYGVNS. CDR3 DNA sequence: TGTGCCAGCAGTGAAATGGCAGGGGGCGGGGAGACCCAGTACTTC. Encoded protein: CASSEMAGGGETQYF. Using reference TRBV25-1 and TRBJ2-5 for the parts outside the CDR3, the full variable domain is EADIYQTPRYLVIGTGKKITLECSQTMGHDKMYWYQQDPGMELHLIHYSYGVNSTEKGDLSSESTVSRIRTEHFPLTLESARPSHTSQYLCASSEMAGGGETQYFGPGTRLLVL.

The V call is TRBV7-3, the J call TRBJ2-7; TRBD2 matches 8 bases. The CDR3 covers 15 residues. J was trimmed by 5 bases and V by 5 bases; bases with no gene match: 11. Germline V gene lookup returns CDR1 SGHTA and CDR2 FQGTGA. The DNA for the CDR3 is TGTGCCAGCAGCCCGGCCCCCGGGACTAGTAACGAGCAGTACTTC. Translation gives CASSPAPGTSNEQYF.

This sequence joins TRBV6-5 and TRBJ1-6; 8 bases match TRBD1. V was clipped by 3 bases and J by 3 bases; unmatched bases: 4. The germline V gene has CDR1 MNHEY and CDR2 SVGAGI. The CDR3 totals 16 residues. The CDR3, as DNA: TGTGCCAGCAGTTATGCGACAGGGGACTATAATTCACCCCTCCACTTT. Protein product: CASSYATGDYNSPLHF.

J is TRBJ1-1 and V is TRBV2; 7 bases are a match to TRBD1. This CDR3 has 13 residues. V lost 4 bases, J lost 5 bases, and 4 bases stayed unmatched. The germline gives CDR1 SNHLY, CDR2 FYNNEI. The CDR3 region has the DNA TGTGCCAGCAGTGTGCAGGGGGAGACTGAAGCTTTCTTT. Its protein is CASSVQGETEAFF. The entire variable domain, with the rest obtained from reference TRBV2 and TRBJ1-1, is as follows: EPEVTQTPSHQVTQMGQEVILRCVPISNHLYFYWYRQILGQKVEFLVSFYNNEISEKSEIFDDQFSVERPDGSNFTLKIRSTKLEDSAMYFCASSVQGETEAFFGQGTRLTVV.

This clone showed up just a few times. CDR3: CASSLARRVAGGYEQYF. The CDR3 DNA reads as TGTGCCAGCAGCTTGGCCCGGCGAGTGGCAGGAGGCTACGAGCAGTACTTC. This chain links TRBV5-6 with TRBJ2-7, with a weak D call TRBD2 (5 bases). The CDR3 consists of 17 residues. Trimming removed 0 bases at V and 3 bases at J, with 19 bases between. From germline, CDR1 is SGHDT and CDR2 YYEEEE.

This chain connects TRBV7-3 to TRBJ2-5; D is ambiguous. The assigned J gene may be wrong: the sequence end matches TRBJ2-7 better. The CDR3 extends over 14 amino acids. Germline values: CDR1 SGHTA, CDR2 FQGTGA. CDR3 region: CASSSHDSAYEQYF. Written as DNA, the CDR3 is TGTGCCAGCAGCTCGCATGACTCCGCCTACGAGCAGTACTTC.

The table lists this clone with a count of one. The chain links TRBV19 to TRBJ2-1; 7 nucleotides align to TRBD1. Germline values: CDR1 LNHDA, CDR2 SQIVND (reference sequence). V lost 1 base and J lost 1; bases outside the gene matches: 13. This CDR3 spans 19 amino acids. CDR3 bases: TGTGCCAGTAGTATAGCAGCAGTGACAGGGATCCGGTCCTACAATGAGCAGTTCTTC. Protein sequence: CASSIAAVTGIRSYNEQFF.

This clone has more than one count but fewer than ten. The gene calls are TRBV7-2 and TRBJ2-5; 9 bases agree with TRBD1. The V gene end was trimmed by 0 bases and the J gene end by 9 bases; junction bases not matched to a gene: 2. This CDR3 region has 13 residues. Germline V lookup: CDR1 SGHTA, CDR2 FQGNSA. The CDR3 nucleotides read TGTGCCAGCAGCTTAGCGGACAGGGGCCCCCAGTACTTC. It specifies CASSLADRGPQYF.

The DNA of the CDR3 is TGCGCCAGCAGCTTAACAGAGACTGAAGCTTTCTTT. This gives the protein CASSLTETEAFF. The chain uses TRBV5-1 and TRBJ1-1, with D hard to call. The CDR3 spans 12 residues. Trimming stripped 2 bases from V and 5 bases from J, with 7 bases between. CDR1 is SGHRS and CDR2 is YFSETQ in the germline V gene.

The chain recombines TRBV28 with TRBJ1-1; 9 positions match TRBD1. Germline values: CDR1 MDHEN, CDR2 SYDVKM. The CDR3 has 16 amino acids. V was pared by 5 bases and J by 4 bases, with 11 bases of the junction left unmatched. DNA of the CDR3: TGTGCCAGCAGTAGATCCGGGACAGGGATTGCCACTGAAGCTTTCTTT. Protein product: CASSRSGTGIATEAFF.

This clone has just a few counts. The chain links TRBV14 to TRBJ2-3; tentative D call: TRBD2 (5 bases). The V gene's germline CDR1 is SGHDN and CDR2 FVKESK. With 8 bases removed from V and 5 bases from J, the gap between germline ends came to 8 bases. The CDR3 has 11 amino acids. The CDR3 loop reads CASRGIDTQYF. As DNA, the CDR3 is TGTGCCAGCCGGGGAATAGATACGCAGTATTTT. The complete variable domain, with remaining parts taken from reference TRBV14 and TRBJ2-3, reads EAGVTQFPSHSVIEKGQTVTLRCDPISGHDNLYWYRRVMGKEIKFLLHFVKESKQDESGMPNNRFLAERTGGTYSTLKVQPAELEDSGVYFCASRGIDTQYFGPGTRLTVL.

The chain couples TRBV10-1 to TRBJ2-3, with 7 bases aligning to TRBD2. The CDR3 sequence is 16 residues long. Unmatched junction bases numbered 11, after V lost 2 bases and J lost 6 bases. From germline, CDR1 is WNHNN and CDR2 SYGVQD (reference sequence). The CDR3 loop is CASSEGLVTGVDTQYF. In nucleotides, the CDR3 is TGCGCCAGCAGTGAGGGACTAGTAACGGGAGTGGATACGCAGTATTTT.

CDR3 nucleotides: TGTGCCAGTAGTATAGATCTATCCAGGGCGGGAAGCACTGAAGCTTTCTTT. Its protein product is CASSIDLSRAGSTEAFF. The V call is TRBV19, the J call TRBJ1-1, with TRBD1 as a possible D gene (5 bases). The V gene's germline CDR1 is LNHDA and CDR2 SQIVND (reference sequence). CDR3 length: 17 amino acids. With 0 bases removed from V and 4 bases from J, the gap between germline ends came to 18 bases.

The V call is TRBV19, the J call TRBJ2-3, with 10 bases matching TRBD2. This CDR3 is 16 amino acids long. CDR1 is LNHDA and CDR2 is SQIVND in the germline V gene (reference sequence). Trimming cost V 4 bases and J 6 bases; bases outside gene matches: 10. CDR3 nucleotide sequence: TGTGCCAGTAGTACCTCACTAGCGGGAAGGAGGGATACGCAGTATTTT. Protein sequence: CASSTSLAGRRDTQYF.